These 25 T cell receptor beta chains came from one sample sequenced in a study of shared clonotypes between healthy human individuals. Sequencing used immunoSEQ multiplex PCR; TCRdb keeps in-frame clones, though not all of them. Here the sample spans about 800,000 clones, around 96% being singletons. Naive CD8 cells comprised CD45RO-negative, CCR7-positively selected cells, excluding terminally differentiated effector memory CD45RA+ cells. The sample was naive CD8+ T cells sorted from blood. The receptors come from a young man in good health.

This clone was recorded once. V usage is TRBV21-1 and J usage is TRBJ2-3; no DNA check was done on the table's D call, TRBD2. TRBV21-1 is termed a pseudogene. There are 19 residues in the CDR3. The CDR3 sequence is CASSKRDGRGGTHTDTQYF. The CDR3 bases are TGTGCCAGCAGCAAACGTGACGGGAGGGGCGGCACACACACGGATACGCAGTATTTT.

The chain couples TRBV6-6 to TRBJ2-7, with 7 bases identical to TRBD1. V dropped 2 bases and J dropped 5; count of bases not matched to a gene: 9. The CDR3 contains 15 residues. CDR1 is MNHNY, CDR2 SVGAGI, per germline (reference sequence). As DNA, the CDR3 is TGTGCCAGCAGTTACCTACAGGGGAGTGGAGACGAGCAGTACTTC. Translation: CASSYLQGSGDEQYF.

The chain uses TRBV7-6 and TRBJ2-7; D call uncertain. The germline V gene has CDR1 SGHVS and CDR2 FNYEAQ. Deletions cut 5 bases from V and 2 bases from J, with 10 bases between. The CDR3 loop spans 13 amino acids. The CDR3: CASSPDETYEQYF. The CDR3 bases are TGTGCCAGCAGCCCCGATGAGACCTACGAGCAGTACTTC.

The chain combines TRBV7-6 with TRBJ2-7; no definite D call. The CDR3 is made up of 12 amino acids. Germline CDR1 is SGHVS and CDR2 is FNYEAQ. Trimming pared 5 bases from V and 6 bases from J, leaving 11 bases between. The CDR3 DNA sequence: TGTGCCAGCAGCGCGGCCTCGGGCGAGCAGTACTTC. Residues: CASSAASGEQYF.

The genes are TRBV29-1 and TRBJ2-7, with 9 bases fitting TRBD1. The CDR3 totals 16 residues. J lost 3 bases, V lost 4 bases, and 13 bases had no gene match. Germline V gene data show CDR1 as SQVTM and CDR2 as ANQGSEA. This CDR3 reads CSVVGTGTGRHYEQYF. DNA of the CDR3: TGCAGCGTTGTGGGGACCGGGACAGGGAGGCACTACGAGCAGTACTTC.

The V and J genes are TRBV5-1 and TRBJ2-7; 7 bases are a match to TRBD1. This CDR3 is 16 amino acids long. Trimming removed 4 bases from V and 2 bases from J; junction bases left unmatched: 12. Germline CDR1 SGHRS, CDR2 YFSETQ. The CDR3 is CASSPNFGQDTYEQYF. In nucleotides, the CDR3 is TGCGCCAGCAGCCCAAACTTCGGACAGGATACCTACGAGCAGTACTTC.

The chain recombines TRBV18 with TRBJ2-7; D possibly corresponds to TRBD1 (5 bases). The V end was cut by 2 bases, the J end by 7 bases, with 21 bases between. Germline V gives CDR1 KGHSH, CDR2 LQKENI. The CDR3 is 16 amino acids. CDR3 sequence (DNA): TGTGCCAGCTCACCAGTAAAAGGGGATAGAAATTTAGAGCAGTACTTC. Its protein product is CASSPVKGDRNLEQYF. The full variable domain, rest sourced from reference TRBV18 and TRBJ2-7, is NAGVMQNPRHLVRRRGQEARLRCSPMKGHSHVYWYRQLPEEGLKFMVYLQKENIIDESGMPKERFSAEFPKEGPSILRIQQVVRGDSAAYFCASSPVKGDRNLEQYFGPGTRLTVT.

The rearrangement uses TRBV7-9 and TRBJ2-1; D remains ambiguous. V was cut by 2 bases and J by 3 bases, with 8 bases left in between. The length of the CDR3 is 14 residues. Germline loops: CDR1 SEHNR, CDR2 FQNEAQ (reference sequence). CDR3 region: CASSLRSFYNEQFF. DNA for the CDR3: TGTGCCAGCAGCTTAAGGTCCTTCTACAATGAGCAGTTCTTC. Full variable domain (remainder filled in from reference TRBV7-9 and TRBJ2-1): DTGVSQNPRHKITKRGQNVTFRCDPISEHNRLYWYRQTLGQGPEFLTYFQNEAQLEKSRLLSDRFSAERPKGSFSTLEIQRTEQGDSAMYLCASSLRSFYNEQFFGPGTRLTVL.

V usage is TRBV15 and J usage is TRBJ2-2, with 9 positions matching TRBD1. CDR1 LNHNV and CDR2 YYDKDF come from the germline V gene (reference sequence). The CDR3 is made up of 14 amino acids. After removal of 3 bases from V and 5 bases from J, the junction contained 1 base not matched to a gene. In DNA, the CDR3 is TGTGCCACCAGCAGGACAGGGGGAACCGGGGAGCTGTTTTTT. Protein: CATSRTGGTGELFF.

Here the CDR3 DNA reads TGTGCCACCAGCAGAGAAAGACCTGTGGCGGCTCTGTTAAACACCATATATTTT. Protein: CATSRERPVAALLNTIYF. V usage is TRBV15 and J usage is TRBJ1-3, with D uncertain. Germline V gives CDR1 LNHNV, CDR2 YYDKDF (reference sequence). V gave up 0 bases and J gave up 6 bases, with 21 bases separating them. The CDR3 has 18 amino acids.

The chain recombines TRBV7-9 with TRBJ2-3; TRBD2 matches at 7 bases. Per the germline V gene, CDR1 is SEHNR and CDR2 is FQNEAQ (reference sequence). CDR3 length: 16 amino acids. V was clipped by 4 bases and J by 2 bases; unmatched bases: 9. CDR3 nucleotides: TGTGCCAGCAGCTGGGGCGGGGGAGGTACCACAGATACGCAGTATTTT. It translates to CASSWGGGGTTDTQYF.

V is TRBV13 and J is TRBJ1-2; TRBD1 agrees at 8 bases. CDR1 and CDR2 (germline): PRHDT, FYEKMQ (reference sequence). The CDR3 length is 18 residues. With V trimmed by 6 bases and J by 3 bases, 18 bases remained unmatched. This CDR3 is CASREGGGTGSLYYGYTF. For the CDR3, the DNA is TGTGCCAGCAGAGAGGGGGGAGGGACAGGCTCCCTTTACTATGGCTACACCTTC.

The V call is TRBV9, the J call TRBJ2-1; 8 bases agree with TRBD2. The V gene's germline CDR1 is SGDLS and CDR2 YYNGEE. J was trimmed by 6 bases and V by 1 base; bases with no gene match: 9. The CDR3 has 16 amino acids. The CDR3 nucleotides read TGTGCCAGCAGCGTAAGGGGCAGCGGGAGTGCCAATGAGCAGTTCTTC. Amino acid sequence: CASSVRGSGSANEQFF.

Worth noting for this clone: In the same sample, other DNA sequences code for this CDR3. The chain is built from TRBV27 and TRBJ2-2; D not certain. Germline loops: CDR1 MNHEY, CDR2 SMNVEV (reference sequence). This CDR3 comprises 12 residues. The germline V and J ends were trimmed by 2 bases and 7 bases, with 5 bases remaining between them. For the CDR3, the DNA is TGTGCCAGCAGTTTACTAGGCGGGGAGCTGTTTTTT. Encoded protein: CASSLLGGELFF.

V and J are TRBV9 and TRBJ2-7; weak D call: TRBD2 (8 bases). The CDR3 extends over 17 amino acids. Trimming took off 3 bases at V and 3 bases at J, with 22 bases between the two ends. Per germline, CDR1 SGDLS and CDR2 YYNGEE. The CDR3 here is CASSALEGAGGYYEQYF. The CDR3 DNA is TGTGCCAGCAGCGCCCTAGAGGGGGCGGGAGGCTACTACGAGCAGTACTTC.

This clone was picked up one time. The chain is built from TRBV28 and TRBJ2-2, with TRBD2 matching 8 bases. From germline, CDR1 is MDHEN and CDR2 SYDVKM. The ends lost 9 bases at V and 5 bases at J; junction bases unmatched: 11. The CDR3 extends over 15 amino acids. The CDR3 sequence: CASRSRGLVTGELFF. The CDR3 region has the DNA TGTGCCAGTAGATCTAGGGGACTAGTAACCGGGGAGCTGTTTTTT.

V is TRBV29-1 and J is TRBJ1-4; no reliable D call. The V gene's germline CDR1 is SQVTM and CDR2 ANQGSEA. The CDR3 has 12 amino acids. The V gene lost 2 bases and the J gene lost 12 bases, with 13 bases spanning the gap. CDR3 protein: CSVEYEQKELFF. CDR3 nucleotides: TGCAGCGTTGAATATGAACAGAAGGAACTGTTTTTT.

The chain employs TRBV27 and TRBJ2-1; D possibly corresponds to TRBD2 (6 bases). The CDR3 is made up of 15 amino acids. The ends were cut back, 8 bases at V and 0 bases at J, with 14 bases in the middle. Germline CDR1 is MNHEY and CDR2 is SMNVEV (reference sequence). CDR3 amino acids: CASGSGLSSYNEQFF. The CDR3, as DNA: TGTGCCAGCGGAAGCGGGCTTAGCTCCTACAATGAGCAGTTCTTC.

This chain uses TRBV27 with TRBJ2-7; no clear D. This CDR3 has 13 amino acids. Trimming stripped 4 bases from V and 3 bases from J, with 10 bases between. Per the germline V gene, CDR1 is MNHEY and CDR2 is SMNVEV (reference sequence). The CDR3 reads CASSSLWRYEQYF. The CDR3 coding sequence is TGTGCCAGCAGTTCACTATGGCGCTACGAGCAGTACTTC.

This clone occurred once. The chain employs TRBV9 and TRBJ2-5; unclear D gene. The germline CDR1 and CDR2 sequences are SGDLS and YYNGEE. Trimming stripped 4 bases from V and 5 bases from J, with 12 bases between. This CDR3 has 13 amino acids. CDR3 in DNA: TGTGCCAGCAGCCCAGCCAGACGCGAGACCCAGTACTTC. Its translation is CASSPARRETQYF. Together with reference TRBV9 and TRBJ2-5, the CDR3 gives the full variable domain: DSGVTQTPKHLITATGQRVTLRCSPRSGDLSVYWYQQSLDQGLQFLIQYYNGEERAKGNILERFSAQQFPDLHSELNLSSLELGDSALYFCASSPARRETQYFGPGTRLLVL.

The chain uses TRBV7-9 and TRBJ1-2; 7 nucleotides agree with TRBD1. V lost 1 base, J lost 6 bases, and 8 bases stayed unmatched. Germline assignment: CDR1 SEHNR and CDR2 FQNEAQ (reference sequence). This CDR3 comprises 15 residues. In DNA form, the CDR3 reads TGTGCCAGCAGCTTAGGCCGGGACAGCTTGGATGGCTACACCTTC. Translation gives CASSLGRDSLDGYTF.

This chain connects TRBV14 to TRBJ2-1; D is ambiguous. V lost 0 bases, J lost 8 bases, and 8 bases lay in between. Germline CDR1 is SGHDN and CDR2 is FVKESK. This CDR3 is built from 13 residues. The CDR3 coding sequence is TGTGCCAGCAGCCAAGAAAGGCCACATGAGCAGTTCTTC. Translation: CASSQERPHEQFF.

The chain carries TRBV10-3 and TRBJ1-1, with a tentative D call TRBD1 (5 bases). This CDR3 has 14 amino acids. Germline V lookup: CDR1 ENHRY, CDR2 SYGVKD. V gave up 4 bases and J gave up 2 bases, with 11 bases separating them. The CDR3 loop is CAISVGGVNTEAFF. CDR3 bases: TGTGCCATCAGTGTAGGAGGGGTAAACACTGAAGCTTTCTTT.

The J gene is TRBJ1-5, the V gene TRBV27; D may be TRBD1 (6 bases). This CDR3 comprises 18 residues. V gave up 5 bases and J gave up 0 bases, with 20 bases separating them. The germline gives CDR1 MNHEY, CDR2 SMNVEV (reference sequence). The CDR3 coding sequence is TGTGCCAGCAGTCCAGAACACCCACAGGGTCCTAGCAATCAGCCCCAGCATTTT. Protein product: CASSPEHPQGPSNQPQHF.

The gene calls are TRBV9 and TRBJ2-1; 9 nucleotides agree with TRBD2. The CDR3 is 16 residues long. Germline CDR1 reads SGDLS; CDR2 reads YYNGEE. J was trimmed by 7 bases and V by 2 bases; bases with no gene match: 10. The CDR3 nucleotides read TGTGCCAGCAGCGTTGCGCGGGAGGGCCTAAAGAATGAGCAGTTCTTC. This translates into CASSVAREGLKNEQFF.